Following are 27 T cell receptor beta chains from one sample sequenced in a study of T cell repertoires in cytomegalovirus infection. TCRdb redid the calling of the reads with MiXCR, one entry per CDR3 protein. The table lists around 770,000 distinct CDR3 sequences, roughly 29% of them singletons. These receptors have no identified antigens. The specimen was cultured CD8+ T cells from PBMCs, collected from culture after CMV antigen stimulation. All receptors come from a human donor in good health (CMV status not recorded). Some clones in this sample may be carry-over from other donors' samples.

The V and J genes are TRBV14 and TRBJ1-6; 10 nucleotides align to TRBD1. CDR3 length: 15 amino acids. The germline V gene encodes CDR1 SGHDN and CDR2 FVKESK. V was clipped by 6 bases and J by 4 bases; unmatched bases: 3. The CDR3 here is CASRRGQGYNSPLHF. The CDR3, as DNA: TGTGCCAGCAGGCGGGGACAGGGGTATAATTCACCCCTCCACTTT.

The rearrangement joins TRBV4-1 to TRBJ2-7; D not certain. Per the germline V gene, CDR1 is MGHRA and CDR2 is YSYEKL. This CDR3 region has 14 residues. V was trimmed by 0 bases and J by 2 bases, leaving 8 bases between them. For the CDR3, the DNA is TGCGCCAGCAGCCAAGAAGAAGGTACCTACGAGCAGTACTTC. This codes for CASSQEEGTYEQYF.

V usage is TRBV20-1 and J usage is TRBJ2-1; 10 bases are a match to TRBD2. Germline CDR1 and CDR2: DFQATT and SNEGSKA (reference sequence). With 0 bases clipped from V and 4 bases from J, the junction kept 9 bases outside the gene matches. There are 17 residues in the CDR3. The CDR3 sequence: CSARDRSSGGAYNEQFF. The CDR3 nucleotides read TGCAGTGCTAGAGATCGGTCCAGCGGGGGGGCGTACAATGAGCAGTTCTTC.

Points on this clonotype: The germline gene is not matched at one end of the junction; a read error may be the cause. The chain joins TRBV6-1 to TRBJ2-5, with D perhaps matching TRBD2 (6 bases). This CDR3 comprises 15 residues. Germline lookup yields CDR1 MNHNS and CDR2 SASEGT. The CDR3 bases are TGTGCCAACAGTGAAACCGGGGGAACCCAAGAGACCCAGTACTTC. It encodes CANSETGGTQETQYF.

This clonotype was observed many times. The genes are TRBV7-2 and TRBJ1-5; D might be TRBD1 (5 bases). Trimming removed 3 bases at V and 4 bases at J, with 10 bases between. The CDR3 sequence is 14 residues long. CDR1 and CDR2 (germline): SGHTA, FQGNSA. Here the CDR3 DNA reads TGTGCCAGCAGCTTCTCAGGGACTAATCAGCCCCAGCATTTT. Translated: CASSFSGTNQPQHF.

This clonotype was recorded many times. The chain uses TRBV7-6 and TRBJ1-2; tentatively, D is TRBD1 (5 bases). Germline-derived CDR1 and CDR2 are SGHVS and FNYEAQ. Trimming pared 6 bases from V and 4 bases from J, leaving 21 bases between. This CDR3 region has 16 residues. CDR3 sequence: CASSPIPLPRAYGYTF. The CDR3 region has the DNA TGTGCCAGCAGTCCCATCCCTTTACCCAGGGCCTATGGCTACACCTTC.

This clonotype has more than one count but fewer than ten. This chain joins TRBV6-5 and TRBJ2-3, with D perhaps assigned TRBD1 or TRBD2 (5 bases each). Per germline, CDR1 MNHEY and CDR2 SVGAGI. This CDR3 region has 16 residues. Trimming cost V 0 bases and J 3 bases, with 13 bases left between them. CDR3 sequence reads: CASSYSRGRVTDTQYF. The CDR3 region has the DNA TGTGCCAGCAGTTACTCGAGGGGCAGGGTGACAGATACGCAGTATTTT.

Ten or more counts support this clonotype. This sequence joins TRBV7-8 and TRBJ2-5, with a possible D match to TRBD2 (6 bases). CDR3 length: 15 amino acids. V was clipped by 5 bases and J by 1 base, with 14 bases between them. The germline V gene encodes CDR1 SGHVS and CDR2 FQNEAQ. CDR3 sequence (DNA): TGTGCCAGCAGCCCGCTGGCGGGGACCCAAGAGACCCAGTACTTC. Residues: CASSPLAGTQETQYF.

This clonotype came up a few times. CDR3 sequence reads: CASSALQAGGGQPQHF. CDR3 in DNA: TGTGCCAGCAGCGCCCTCCAGGCCGGGGGCGGTCAGCCCCAGCATTTT. This rearrangement joins TRBV7-9 to TRBJ1-5; tentative D call: TRBD1 (6 bases). V was clipped by 5 bases and J by 6 bases, with 20 bases between them. The CDR3 has 16 amino acids. CDR1 and CDR2 (germline): SEHNR, FQNEAQ (reference sequence).

J is TRBJ1-1 and V is TRBV4-1, with D tentatively TRBD1 (5 bases). With 0 bases removed from V and 3 bases from J, the gap between germline ends came to 17 bases. The CDR3 is 17 amino acids. Germline V gene data show CDR1 as MGHRA and CDR2 as YSYEKL. In nucleotides, the CDR3 is TGCGCCAGCAGCCAAGATCCAGACCAGGGCGAACACACTGAAGCTTTCTTT. This translates into CASSQDPDQGEHTEAFF.

Concerning this clonotype: A read error may produce the germline difference seen at one junction end. This sequence joins TRBV6-2 or TRBV6-3 and TRBJ1-5; D perhaps matches TRBD1 (5 bases). Germline V lookup: CDR1 MNHEY, CDR2 SVGEGT. This CDR3 has 15 amino acids. CDR3 DNA sequence: TGTGCCAGCAGTTATTATCCAGGGAGCAACCAGCCCCAGCATTTT. It codes for CASSYYPGSNQPQHF.

The chain links TRBV4-1 to TRBJ2-5; D could derive from TRBD1 or TRBD2 (5 bases each). Germline V lookup: CDR1 MGHRA, CDR2 YSYEKL. Trimming removed 3 bases at V and 3 bases at J, with 14 bases between. This CDR3 is 15 amino acids long. CDR3 coding DNA: TGCGCCAGCAGCCAGGTTGAGGTGGGGGAAGAGACCCAGTACTTC. Translated: CASSQVEVGEETQYF.

The chain links TRBV12-3 or TRBV12-4 to TRBJ1-2, with 7 bases fitting TRBD1. With 9 bases clipped from V and 4 bases from J, the junction kept 5 bases outside the gene matches. The CDR3 is 12 residues long. CDR3 in amino acids: CARDRAGYGYTF. The CDR3 coding sequence is TGTGCCAGAGACAGGGCGGGCTATGGCTACACCTTC.

The chain recombines TRBV2 with TRBJ2-1, with a tentative D call TRBD2 (5 bases). Trimming cost V 7 bases and J 0 bases, with 16 bases left between them. The CDR3 length is 16 residues. CDR1 is SNHLY, CDR2 FYNNEI, per germline. The CDR3 protein is CASTLEAASSYNEQFF. The CDR3, as DNA: TGTGCCAGCACCCTTGAAGCGGCCAGCTCCTACAATGAGCAGTTCTTC.

J is TRBJ2-7 and V is TRBV20-1; 7 positions match TRBD2. The junction had 9 bases not matched to a gene; V was cut back by 1 base and J by 3 bases. Germline V gives CDR1 DFQATT, CDR2 SNEGSKA (reference sequence). The CDR3 covers 15 residues. CDR3 nucleotides: TGCAGTGCTAGAGGTTGGACTAGTGGGGACTACGAGCAGTACGTC. Encoded protein: CSARGWTSGDYEQYV.

The V call is TRBV28, the J call TRBJ1-4; D uncertain. The CDR3 contains 16 residues. V was cut by 4 bases and J by 0 bases, with 12 bases left in between. Germline values: CDR1 MDHEN, CDR2 SYDVKM. The DNA of the CDR3 is TGTGCCAGCAGTTCGAAGGTGGGGACAACTAATGAAAAACTGTTTTTT. This encodes CASSSKVGTTNEKLFF.

This clonotype turned up a few times. Germline is not matched at one junction end, which may reflect a read error. The V call is TRBV7-2, the J call TRBJ2-3; 12 bases map to TRBD2. This CDR3 spans 19 amino acids. Germline CDR1 reads SGHTA; CDR2 reads FQGNSA. CDR3 residues: CANSLAPGLAGTITDTQYF. The CDR3 DNA reads TGTGCCAACAGCTTAGCGCCTGGACTAGCGGGGACGATCACAGATACGCAGTATTTT.

This clonotype showed up many times. This chain uses TRBV7-8 with TRBJ2-3; D is perhaps TRBD1 or TRBD2 (5 bases each). From germline, CDR1 is SGHVS and CDR2 FQNEAQ. The CDR3 is made up of 14 amino acids. Trimming took 6 bases from V and 2 from J, leaving 12 bases between them. In DNA form, the CDR3 reads TGTGCCAGCAGACCGGGACGGGTCACAGATACGCAGTATTTT. This encodes CASRPGRVTDTQYF.

This chain connects TRBV27 to TRBJ2-1; no clear D gene. CDR1 is MNHEY, CDR2 SMNVEV, per germline (reference sequence). There are 12 residues in the CDR3. With 6 bases removed from V and 8 bases from J, the gap between germline ends came to 11 bases. The CDR3 bases are TGTGCCAGCAGGGGATTTATCTATGAGCAGTTCTTC. Translating gives CASRGFIYEQFF.

The V gene is TRBV29-1, the J gene TRBJ2-3; 9 bases map to TRBD1. The J segment lost 1 base and the V segment lost 2 bases, leaving 7 bases of the junction unmatched. In germline, CDR1 is SQVTM, CDR2 ANQGSEA. CDR3 size: 16 residues. CDR3 bases: TGCAGCGTTGAACCCTCCTGGACAGGGGGCACAGATACGCAGTATTTT. As protein: CSVEPSWTGGTDTQYF.

The chain has TRBV9 and TRBJ1-2; 9 bases are a match to TRBD1. The CDR3 runs to 15 residues. The germline V gene has CDR1 SGDLS and CDR2 YYNGEE. Trimming cost V 2 bases and J 3 bases; bases outside gene matches: 5. The CDR3 region is CASSVPGQGDYGYTF. The CDR3, as DNA: TGTGCCAGCAGCGTCCCGGGACAGGGAGACTATGGCTACACCTTC.

Only a few counts were recorded for this clonotype. V is TRBV19 and J is TRBJ2-5; D may be TRBD1 or TRBD2 (5 bases each). Per the germline V gene, CDR1 is LNHDA and CDR2 is SQIVND (reference sequence). The CDR3 extends over 17 amino acids. Trimming stripped 7 bases from V and 2 bases from J, with 23 bases between. In nucleotides, the CDR3 is TGTGCCAGTAATAATCCAACGGGACGGTTCGATCAAGAGACCCAGTACTTC. Protein: CASNNPTGRFDQETQYF.

The table lists this clonotype with many counts. The chain has TRBV7-6 and TRBJ2-3, with D possibly matching TRBD1 (6 bases). Trimming stripped 3 bases from V and 3 bases from J, with 16 bases between. Germline V gives CDR1 SGHVS, CDR2 FNYEAQ. This CDR3 has 16 amino acids. Here the CDR3 DNA reads TGTGCCAGCAGCTTCTTAGGGGGTCCGCCGACAGATACGCAGTATTTT. Translated: CASSFLGGPPTDTQYF.

This clonotype was seen a few times. This chain's CDR3 is CASSSPPGSTDTQYF. CDR3 DNA sequence: TGTGCCAGCAGCTCCCCTCCTGGTAGTACAGATACGCAGTATTTT. The chain links TRBV7-2 to TRBJ2-3; D ambiguous. CDR3 size: 15 residues. Germline V gene lookup returns CDR1 SGHTA and CDR2 FQGNSA. V was trimmed by 4 bases and J by 3 bases, leaving 14 bases between them.

The chain carries TRBV19 and TRBJ1-2, with unresolved D. CDR1 and CDR2 from the germline V gene are LNHDA and SQIVND (reference sequence). This CDR3 is built from 15 residues. Trimming removed 8 bases at V and 3 bases at J, with 19 bases between. The CDR3 sequence: CASRFGAALHYGYTF. The CDR3 DNA sequence: TGTGCCAGTCGGTTCGGTGCCGCACTTCACTATGGCTACACCTTC.

The chain couples TRBV2 to TRBJ2-5; D not certain. This CDR3 is built from 16 residues. Germline CDR1 is SNHLY and CDR2 is FYNNEI. V lost 1 base and J 4 bases, leaving 16 bases between the germline ends. The DNA of the CDR3 is TGTGCCAGCAGTGAAGGTCGCCAGAGCGTTCGAGAGACCCAGTACTTC. Its protein product is CASSEGRQSVRETQYF.

The V and J genes are TRBV27 and TRBJ2-2; TRBD1 agrees at 7 bases. The CDR3 covers 14 residues. J was trimmed by 7 bases and V by 6 bases; bases with no gene match: 8. Germline-derived CDR1 and CDR2 are MNHEY and SMNVEV (reference sequence). The CDR3: CASSQTGSHGELFF. The CDR3 DNA sequence: TGTGCCAGCAGCCAGACAGGGTCCCACGGGGAGCTGTTTTTT.